These 14 T cell receptor beta chains came from one sample sequenced in a study of T-cell reconstitution after alpha-beta-depleted transplantation in children (dated by TCRdb to 2015 to 2016). The library relied on PCR. The reads were generated on an Illumina HiSeq 2500. TCR library preparation used molecular barcoding, with unique molecular identifiers applied to normalize quantification of the TCRbeta repertoire. TCRdb trimmed public reads at Q25 via fastp, called clones via MiXCR and kept in-frame beta chains. Rows merge per CDR3 protein into single entries with the most common DNA and genes. Across this sample there are 500,000 to 650,000 distinct CDR3 sequences, with roughly an eighth seen only once. The top ten clonotypes cover around 13% of the sample. The treatment or condition label here, explained by the study, means: allogeneic hematopoietic cell transplantation with graft depleted of TCRalphabeta T cells and CD19 B cells.

The input for sequencing was PBMCs, mostly from graft donor cells, taken 180 days after TCRalphabeta/CD19-depleted stem cell transplant. These receptors all stem from a female patient aged 2-9 years who had a stem cell transplant for aplastic anemia, so the T cells may come from the graft donor.

The table lists this clonotype with many counts. The V call is TRBV28, the J call TRBJ2-3, with D perhaps being TRBD1 or TRBD2 (5 bases each). This CDR3 has 16 amino acids. Trimming cost V 3 bases and J 0 bases, with 13 bases left between them. In germline, CDR1 is MDHEN, CDR2 SYDVKM. DNA for the CDR3: TGTGCCAGCAGTTTGTTGGGGGAAGGTAGCACAGATACGCAGTATTTT. Amino acids: CASSLLGEGSTDTQYF.

The V and J genes are TRBV7-3 and TRBJ2-2; 12 bases fit TRBD2. V lost 4 bases, J lost 6 bases, and 12 bases stayed unmatched. CDR1 is SGHTA, CDR2 FQGTGA, per germline. The CDR3 runs to 18 residues. Here the CDR3 DNA reads TGTGCCAGCAGCTCTCACCTGACTAGCGGGAGATCCCCCGGGGAGCTGTTTTTT. Its translation is CASSSHLTSGRSPGELFF. The variable domain in full, completed from reference TRBV7-3 and TRBJ2-2, reads GAGVSQTPSNKVTEKGKYVELRCDPISGHTALYWYRQSLGQGPEFLIYFQGTGAADDSGLPNDRFFAVRPEGSVSTLKIQRTERGDSAVYLCASSSHLTSGRSPGELFFGEGSRLTVL.

This clonotype was seen more than once but under ten times. This chain joins TRBV28 and TRBJ2-1; maybe TRBD1 (6 bases). The V end was cut by 5 bases, the J end by 9 bases, with 20 bases between. CDR3 size: 15 residues. CDR1 is MDHEN and CDR2 is SYDVKM in the germline V gene. The CDR3 sequence: CASSLTTWGRSEQFF. In DNA form, the CDR3 reads TGTGCCAGCAGTCTAACAACCTGGGGGCGAAGTGAGCAGTTCTTC. Based on the CDR3 plus reference TRBV28 and TRBJ2-1, the full variable domain is DVKVTQSSRYLVKRTGEKVFLECVQDMDHENMFWYRQDPGLGLRLIYFSYDVKMKEKGDIPEGYSVSREKKERFSLILESASTNQTSMYLCASSLTTWGRSEQFFGPGTRLTVL.

V gene TRBV7-9 combines with J gene TRBJ2-2; tentative D call: TRBD2 (6 bases). The V end lost 0 bases, the J end lost 3 bases, and 14 bases lay between the germline ends. Germline assignment: CDR1 SEHNR and CDR2 FQNEAQ (reference sequence). CDR3 size: 17 residues. CDR3 loop: CASSLALRDGYTGELFF. The CDR3 bases are TGTGCCAGCAGCTTAGCATTGCGGGATGGGTACACCGGGGAGCTGTTTTTT.

The V and J genes are TRBV23-1 and TRBJ2-7; 10 nucleotides agree with TRBD1. TRBV23-1 is an ORF for which the function is uncertain. Losses at the gene ends were 7 bases for V and 12 bases for J; bases not matched to a gene: 18. The CDR3 runs to 15 residues. Here the CDR3 reads CASTPKGTGATWGYV. The CDR3 DNA reads TGCGCCAGCACCCCTAAGGGGACAGGGGCTACGTGGGGGTACGTC.

The chain employs TRBV6-1 and TRBJ2-7, with TRBD2 identical over 8 bases. Germline CDR1 reads MNHNS; CDR2 reads SASEGT. V was pared by 8 bases and J by 3 bases, with 18 bases of the junction left unmatched. This CDR3 has 17 residues. Written as DNA, the CDR3 is TGTGCCAGCCGCACCCGGGGACTAGAGATTGGGTTCTACGAGCAGTACTTC. Encoded protein: CASRTRGLEIGFYEQYF.

V gene TRBV18 combines with J gene TRBJ1-1; the D gene is possibly TRBD1 (5 bases). Trimming stripped 3 bases from V and 6 bases from J, with 8 bases between. Germline V gene sequence: CDR1 KGHSH, CDR2 LQKENI. This CDR3 has 12 amino acids. The CDR3 is CASSPSGAEAFF. The CDR3 nucleotides read TGTGCCAGCTCACCTTCGGGGGCTGAAGCTTTCTTT.

Ten or more counts support this clonotype. The V gene is TRBV5-1, the J gene TRBJ2-5, with no clear D. CDR3 length: 13 amino acids. CDR1 SGHRS and CDR2 YFSETQ come from the germline V gene. V lost 6 bases to trimming and J lost 1 base, with 10 bases between them. CDR3 sequence reads: CASNLSGQETQYF. The CDR3 DNA sequence: TGCGCCAGCAATCTCTCGGGCCAAGAGACCCAGTACTTC. Filled out from reference TRBV5-1 and TRBJ2-5, the complete variable domain reads KAGVTQTPRYLIKTRGQQVTLSCSPISGHRSVSWYQQTPGQGLQFLFEYFSETQRNKGNFPGRFSGRQFSNSRSEMNVSTLELGDSALYLCASNLSGQETQYFGPGTRLLVL.

Concerning this clonotype: A read error may account for a junction end that differs from germline. The gene calls are TRBV6-2 or TRBV6-3 and TRBJ1-5; no clear D. This CDR3 has 12 residues. Per the germline V gene, CDR1 is MNHEY and CDR2 is SVGEGT. The CDR3 DNA follows: TGTGCCAGCAGTTACTTTGGTCAGGCCCAGCATTTT. Its protein product is CASSYFGQAQHF.

The chain joins TRBV6-2 or TRBV6-3 to TRBJ2-7; D not certain. CDR1 is MNHEY and CDR2 is SVGEGT in the germline V gene. Trimming removed 5 bases at V and 7 bases at J, with 21 bases between. The CDR3 contains 15 residues. The CDR3 protein is CASSREEGIDWEQYV. Written as DNA, the CDR3 is TGTGCCAGCAGTAGGGAAGAAGGGATCGATTGGGAGCAGTACGTC.

The chain couples TRBV7-9 to TRBJ2-7, with 10 bases matching TRBD2. The trim removed 5 bases at V and 3 bases at J, leaving 7 bases unmatched. This CDR3 is built from 15 residues. CDR1 SEHNR and CDR2 FQNEAQ come from the germline V gene (reference sequence). The CDR3 coding sequence is TGTGCCAGCAGCGTAGGGACTAGCGTCGACTACGAGCAGTACTTC. Protein product: CASSVGTSVDYEQYF.

The J gene is TRBJ2-5, the V gene TRBV12-3 or TRBV12-4, with D perhaps matching TRBD2 (6 bases). This CDR3 contains 13 residues. V was trimmed by 3 bases and J by 5 bases, leaving 10 bases between them. The CDR3 bases are TGTGCCAGCAGTTTTCAGCGGGTGGAGACCCAGTACTTC. This gives the protein CASSFQRVETQYF.

This clonotype was observed at least ten times. The chain employs TRBV12-3 or TRBV12-4 and TRBJ2-7, with D possibly matching TRBD1 (6 bases). This CDR3 comprises 14 residues. Trimming removed 3 bases from V and 1 base from J, with 10 bases in between. CDR3 in amino acids: CASSLARGSYEQYF. In nucleotides, the CDR3 is TGTGCCAGCAGTTTGGCCAGGGGTTCCTACGAGCAGTACTTC.

The V call is TRBV29-1, the J call TRBJ2-1; D possibly corresponds to TRBD2 (5 bases). The V gene's germline CDR1 is SQVTM and CDR2 ANQGSEA. CDR3 length: 13 amino acids. The V and J ends lost 7 bases and 7 bases respectively, with 17 bases between them. The CDR3 bases are TGCAGCGCTCCGGGATTCCCGGGTAATGAGCAGTTCTTC. This sequence encodes CSAPGFPGNEQFF.